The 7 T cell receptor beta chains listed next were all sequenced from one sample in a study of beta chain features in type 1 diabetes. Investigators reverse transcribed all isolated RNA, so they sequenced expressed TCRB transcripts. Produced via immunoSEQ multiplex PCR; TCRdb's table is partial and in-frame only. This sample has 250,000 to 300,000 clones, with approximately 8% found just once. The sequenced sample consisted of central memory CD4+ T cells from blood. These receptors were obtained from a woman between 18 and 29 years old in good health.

The CDR3 nucleotides are TGTGCCAGCAGCAACGATGGGCACAGGGGAGCGAACACCGGGGAGCTGTTTTTT. It yields the protein CASSNDGHRGANTGELFF. V usage is TRBV28 and J usage is TRBJ2-2, with 7 bases identical to TRBD1. J was trimmed by 0 bases and V by 6 bases; bases with no gene match: 13. Germline V lookup: CDR1 MDHEN, CDR2 SYDVKM. The CDR3 totals 18 residues.

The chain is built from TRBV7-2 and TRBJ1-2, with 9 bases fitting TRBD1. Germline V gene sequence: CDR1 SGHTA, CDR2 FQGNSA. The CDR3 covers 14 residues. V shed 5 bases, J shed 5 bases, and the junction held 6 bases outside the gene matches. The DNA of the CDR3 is TGTGCCAGCAGCCCCGGACAGGGGCGGTATGGCTACACCTTC. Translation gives CASSPGQGRYGYTF. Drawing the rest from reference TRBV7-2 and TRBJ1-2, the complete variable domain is GAGVSQSPSNKVTEKGKDVELRCDPISGHTALYWYRQSLGQGLEFLIYFQGNSAPDKSGLPSDRFSAERTGGSVSTLTIQRTQQEDSAVYLCASSPGQGRYGYTFGSGTRLTVV.

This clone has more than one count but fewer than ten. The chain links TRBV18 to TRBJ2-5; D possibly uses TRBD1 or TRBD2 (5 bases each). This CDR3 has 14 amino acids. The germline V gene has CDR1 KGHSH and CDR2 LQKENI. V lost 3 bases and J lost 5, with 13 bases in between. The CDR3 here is CASSPSGTLETQYF. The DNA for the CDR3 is TGTGCCAGCTCACCCTCCGGGACGCTCGAGACCCAGTACTTC.

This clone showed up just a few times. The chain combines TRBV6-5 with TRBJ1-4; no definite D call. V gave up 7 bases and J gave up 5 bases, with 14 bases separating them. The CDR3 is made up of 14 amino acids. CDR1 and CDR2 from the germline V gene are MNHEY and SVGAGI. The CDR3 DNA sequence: TGTGCCAGCACCCCCACGGCGGGAAATGAAAAACTGTTTTTT. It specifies CASTPTAGNEKLFF.

This CDR3 is CSVEAGVRYEQYF. DNA for the CDR3: TGCAGCGTTGAGGCAGGGGTTCGCTACGAGCAGTACTTC. The chain joins TRBV29-1 to TRBJ2-7; D perhaps matches TRBD1 (6 bases). V was cut by 3 bases and J by 3 bases, with 12 bases left in between. The CDR3 runs to 13 residues. The germline CDR1 and CDR2 sequences are SQVTM and ANQGSEA.

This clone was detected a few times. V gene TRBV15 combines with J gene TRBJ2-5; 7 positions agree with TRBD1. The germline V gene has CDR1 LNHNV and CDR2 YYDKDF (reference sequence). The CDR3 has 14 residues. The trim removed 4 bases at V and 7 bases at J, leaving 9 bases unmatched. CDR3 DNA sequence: TGTGCCACCAGCACGCGGACAGGAAGGGGGACCCAGTACTTC. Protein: CATSTRTGRGTQYF.

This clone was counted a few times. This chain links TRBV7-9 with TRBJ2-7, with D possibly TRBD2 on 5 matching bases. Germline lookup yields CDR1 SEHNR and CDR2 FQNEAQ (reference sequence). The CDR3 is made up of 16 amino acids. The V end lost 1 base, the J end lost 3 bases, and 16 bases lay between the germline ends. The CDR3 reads CASSLGAGGSLYEQYF. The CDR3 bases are TGTGCCAGCAGCTTAGGGGCGGGCGGTAGCCTCTACGAGCAGTACTTC.